Listed below are T cell receptor beta chains from one sample, sequenced in a study of shared clonotypes between healthy human individuals. Profiled with immunoSEQ multiplex PCR; TCRdb holds only in-frame clones, not every one. The table shows over a million clones, with about four fifths occurring only once. The sequenced sample consisted of memory CD4+ T cells from PBMCs. These receptors were collected from a man between 18 and 29 years old in good health. Some clones in this sample may be carry-over from other donors' samples. CDR3s include the opening cysteine and the closing phenylalanine or tryptophan. Fields, in order: J gene, D gene, V gene, clone size, CDR3 protein, CDR3 DNA. The D gene is left open where the match is weak. Expanded clones get a size class; other rows say once, few or many, or leave the size out.

J gene: TRBJ2-5
D gene: .
V gene: TRBV19
clone size: .
CDR3 protein: CASSTRELGETQYF
CDR3 DNA: TGTGCCAGTAGTACCCGGGAGTTAGGAGAGACCCAGTACTTC

J gene: TRBJ2-5
D gene: TRBD1
V gene: TRBV6-5
clone size: .
CDR3 protein: CASSYLQGAEGETQYF
CDR3 DNA: TGTGCCAGCAGTTACTTACAGGGGGCCGAAGGAGAGACCCAGTACTTC

J gene: TRBJ1-5
D gene: .
V gene: TRBV4-1
clone size: many
CDR3 protein: CASGRGEGNQPQHF
CDR3 DNA: TGCGCCAGCGGCCGGGGAGAAGGGAATCAGCCCCAGCATTTT

J gene: TRBJ2-5
D gene: TRBD2
V gene: TRBV4-3
clone size: .
CDR3 protein: CASSQDRGGSGQETQYF
CDR3 DNA: TGCGCCAGCAGCCAAGATCGTGGGGGTAGCGGGCAAGAGACCCAGTACTTC

J gene: TRBJ2-7
D gene: .
V gene: TRBV13
clone size: .
CDR3 protein: CASSLSRGYSYEQYF
CDR3 DNA: TGTGCCAGCAGCTTGAGTCGGGGGTACTCCTACGAGCAGTACTTC

J gene: TRBJ2-3
D gene: TRBD2
V gene: TRBV7-8
clone size: .
CDR3 protein: CASSLGAGATGDTQYF
CDR3 DNA: TGTGCCAGCAGCTTAGGGGCGGGAGCTACTGGGGATACGCAGTATTTT

J gene: TRBJ2-1
D gene: TRBD2
V gene: TRBV4-2
clone size: .
CDR3 protein: CASSQTWTSGTGNEQFF
CDR3 DNA: TGTGCCAGCAGCCAGACTTGGACTAGCGGGACAGGGAATGAGCAGTTCTTC

J gene: TRBJ2-3
D gene: .
V gene: TRBV25-1
clone size: .
CDR3 protein: CASSDPGRTDTQYF
CDR3 DNA: TGTGCCAGCAGTGACCCGGGCCGCACAGATACGCAGTATTTT

J gene: TRBJ1-2
D gene: TRBD1
V gene: TRBV28
clone size: .
CDR3 protein: CASSQGTSRGWSYGYTF
CDR3 DNA: TGTGCCAGCAGTCAGGGAACTTCCAGGGGGTGGAGTTATGGCTACACCTTC

J gene: TRBJ1-4
D gene: .
V gene: TRBV25-1
clone size: .
CDR3 protein: CASSELRTMGEKLFF
CDR3 DNA: TGTGCCAGCAGTGAATTGAGGACTATGGGTGAAAAACTGTTTTTT

J gene: TRBJ2-5
D gene: TRBD2
V gene: TRBV9
clone size: .
CDR3 protein: CASSAGTGGQETQYF
CDR3 DNA: TGTGCCAGCAGCGCAGGGACGGGGGGCCAAGAGACCCAGTACTTC

J gene: TRBJ2-5
D gene: .
V gene: TRBV2
clone size: .
CDR3 protein: CASSDSASSFRAETQYF
CDR3 DNA: TGTGCCAGCAGTGATTCGGCTAGTTCGTTTAGAGCGGAGACCCAGTACTTC

J gene: TRBJ2-2
D gene: .
V gene: TRBV28
clone size: .
CDR3 protein: CASSLGWGRKTGELFF
CDR3 DNA: TGTGCCAGCAGTTTAGGTTGGGGGCGAAAAACCGGGGAGCTGTTTTTT

J gene: TRBJ1-2
D gene: .
V gene: TRBV4-3
clone size: .
CDR3 protein: CASSQSDRASGYTF
CDR3 DNA: TGCGCCAGCAGCCAATCAGACAGAGCCTCTGGCTACACCTTC

J gene: TRBJ1-2
D gene: .
V gene: TRBV9
clone size: .
CDR3 protein: CASSVARVNGYTF
CDR3 DNA: TGTGCCAGCAGCGTAGCGCGGGTGAATGGCTACACCTTC

J gene: TRBJ1-5
D gene: .
V gene: TRBV5-1
clone size: .
CDR3 protein: CASSYQGDGTQHF
CDR3 DNA: TGCGCCAGCAGCTACCAGGGAGATGGGACCCAGCATTTT

J gene: TRBJ1-1
D gene: .
V gene: TRBV30
clone size: .
CDR3 protein: CAWSEGEGTEAFF
CDR3 DNA: TGTGCCTGGAGTGAAGGGGAAGGAACTGAAGCTTTCTTT

J gene: TRBJ2-1
D gene: TRBD2
V gene: TRBV11-2
clone size: .
CDR3 protein: CASSHPLSGVSSYNEQFF
CDR3 DNA: TGTGCCAGCAGCCATCCACTAAGCGGGGTTAGCTCCTACAATGAGCAGTTCTTC

J gene: TRBJ1-2
D gene: .
V gene: TRBV4-2
clone size: .
CDR3 protein: CASSQDVLGGVYYGYTF
CDR3 DNA: TGTGCCAGCAGCCAAGATGTTTTGGGGGGCGTATACTATGGCTACACCTTC

J gene: TRBJ1-5
D gene: TRBD1
V gene: TRBV7-8
clone size: .
CDR3 protein: CASSLQQGYSNQPQHF
CDR3 DNA: TGTGCCAGCAGCTTACAACAGGGGTATAGCAATCAGCCCCAGCATTTT

J gene: TRBJ1-2
D gene: .
V gene: TRBV28
clone size: few
CDR3 protein: CASSSPGGANYGYTF
CDR3 DNA: TGTGCCAGCAGTTCCCCCGGGGGGGCTAACTATGGCTACACCTTC

J gene: TRBJ2-7
D gene: TRBD1
V gene: TRBV20-1
clone size: .
CDR3 protein: CSGGTAYEQYF
CDR3 DNA: TGCAGTGGTGGGACAGCCTACGAGCAGTACTTC

J gene: TRBJ2-4
D gene: .
V gene: TRBV7-8
clone size: .
CDR3 protein: CASSLAPANAKNIQYF
CDR3 DNA: TGTGCCAGCAGCTTAGCGCCTGCTAACGCCAAAAACATTCAGTACTTC

J gene: TRBJ2-1
D gene: TRBD2
V gene: TRBV29-1
clone size: .
CDR3 protein: CSVGEGGSGRAAYNEQFF
CDR3 DNA: TGCAGCGTTGGGGAAGGAGGAAGCGGGAGGGCTGCCTACAATGAGCAGTTCTTC

J gene: TRBJ1-4
D gene: TRBD1
V gene: TRBV5-1
clone size: once
CDR3 protein: CASSLTGVFDEKLFF
CDR3 DNA: TGCGCCAGCAGCCTAACAGGGGTATTCGATGAAAAACTGTTTTTT

J gene: TRBJ2-6
D gene: .
V gene: TRBV9
clone size: .
CDR3 protein: CASSVRTAGANVLTF
CDR3 DNA: TGTGCCAGCAGCGTTCGGACAGCTGGGGCCAACGTCCTGACTTTC

J gene: TRBJ2-5
D gene: TRBD2
V gene: TRBV30
clone size: many
CDR3 protein: CAWSVGGGETQYF
CDR3 DNA: TGTGCCTGGAGTGTAGGCGGGGGGGAGACCCAGTACTTC

J gene: TRBJ1-4
D gene: .
V gene: TRBV5-1
clone size: .
CDR3 protein: CASSLGPPHEKLFF
CDR3 DNA: TGCGCCAGCAGCTTGGGCCCACCCCATGAAAAACTGTTTTTT

J gene: TRBJ2-1
D gene: TRBD1
V gene: TRBV19
clone size: .
CDR3 protein: CASSFGTDYNEQFF
CDR3 DNA: TGTGCCAGTAGTTTCGGGACAGACTACAATGAGCAGTTCTTC

J gene: TRBJ2-7
D gene: .
V gene: TRBV2
clone size: .
CDR3 protein: CASTNRAYEQYF
CDR3 DNA: TGTGCCAGCACCAACAGGGCCTACGAGCAGTACTTC

J gene: TRBJ2-7
D gene: TRBD2
V gene: TRBV10-2
clone size: .
CDR3 protein: CASSGLAGVHEQYF
CDR3 DNA: TGCGCCAGCAGCGGTCTAGCGGGCGTCCACGAGCAGTACTTC

J gene: TRBJ2-4
D gene: .
V gene: TRBV18
clone size: .
CDR3 protein: CASSPLGHLAKNIQYF
CDR3 DNA: TGTGCCAGCTCACCACTGGGACATTTAGCCAAAAACATTCAGTACTTC

J gene: TRBJ2-5
D gene: TRBD2
V gene: TRBV5-1
clone size: .
CDR3 protein: CASSLTTSGVGETQYF
CDR3 DNA: TGCGCCAGCAGCCTGACGACTAGCGGGGTTGGAGAGACCCAGTACTTC

J gene: TRBJ1-1
D gene: .
V gene: TRBV2
clone size: few
CDR3 protein: CATLTGGNTEAFF
CDR3 DNA: TGTGCCACCTTAACTGGGGGTAATACTGAAGCTTTCTTT

J gene: TRBJ2-5
D gene: TRBD1
V gene: TRBV30
clone size: few
CDR3 protein: CAWFDRDQETQYF
CDR3 DNA: TGTGCCTGGTTTGACAGGGACCAAGAGACCCAGTACTTC

J gene: TRBJ1-5
D gene: .
V gene: TRBV27
clone size: many
CDR3 protein: CASSPRDGRNQPQHF
CDR3 DNA: TGTGCCAGCAGTCCAAGGGACGGCCGCAATCAGCCCCAGCATTTT

J gene: TRBJ2-3
D gene: TRBD2
V gene: TRBV27
clone size: .
CDR3 protein: CASRRLAGDPTSSTDTQYF
CDR3 DNA: TGTGCCAGCAGGAGACTAGCGGGAGACCCAACAAGTAGCACAGATACGCAGTATTTT

J gene: TRBJ2-5
D gene: .
V gene: TRBV7-6
clone size: .
CDR3 protein: CASSQNRDHQAQYF
CDR3 DNA: TGTGCCAGCAGCCAGAACAGGGACCACCAGGCCCAGTACTTC

J gene: TRBJ2-5
D gene: TRBD1
V gene: TRBV9
clone size: .
CDR3 protein: CASSVLGTGRETQYF
CDR3 DNA: TGTGCCAGCAGCGTACTAGGGACAGGTAGAGAGACCCAGTACTTC

J gene: TRBJ2-3
D gene: TRBD2
V gene: TRBV5-1
clone size: .
CDR3 protein: CASSLRASGSKTDTQYF
CDR3 DNA: TGCGCCAGCAGCTTAAGAGCTAGCGGGAGTAAGACAGATACGCAGTATTTT

J gene: TRBJ2-7
D gene: TRBD2
V gene: TRBV28
clone size: .
CDR3 protein: CASSRREGLNEQYF
CDR3 DNA: TGTGCCAGCAGTAGGCGGGAGGGCCTGAACGAGCAGTACTTC

J gene: TRBJ2-3
D gene: .
V gene: TRBV5-1
clone size: .
CDR3 protein: CASSFGIGTDTQYF
CDR3 DNA: TGCGCCAGCAGCTTCGGTATCGGCACAGATACGCAGTATTTT

J gene: TRBJ2-1
D gene: .
V gene: TRBV29-1
clone size: .
CDR3 protein: CSVAVASEQFF
CDR3 DNA: TGCAGCGTTGCGGTTGCGTCTGAGCAGTTCTTC

J gene: TRBJ2-7
D gene: .
V gene: TRBV7-9
clone size: .
CDR3 protein: CASSLPHSAGEQYF
CDR3 DNA: TGTGCCAGCAGCCTCCCCCACAGCGCTGGCGAGCAGTACTTC

J gene: TRBJ2-3
D gene: TRBD2
V gene: TRBV27
clone size: .
CDR3 protein: CASRKLAGGGDTQYF
CDR3 DNA: TGTGCCAGCAGAAAACTAGCGGGAGGGGGGGATACGCAGTATTTT

J gene: TRBJ1-2
D gene: TRBD1
V gene: TRBV10-2
clone size: few
CDR3 protein: CASSSDRASYGYTF
CDR3 DNA: TGCGCCAGCAGTTCGGACAGGGCCTCCTATGGCTACACCTTC

J gene: TRBJ2-1
D gene: TRBD2
V gene: TRBV7-2
clone size: .
CDR3 protein: CASSFSGSSEQFF
CDR3 DNA: TGTGCCAGCAGCTTTAGCGGGAGTAGCGAGCAGTTCTTC

J gene: TRBJ2-7
D gene: .
V gene: TRBV7-2
clone size: .
CDR3 protein: CASSLSNFYEQYF
CDR3 DNA: TGTGCCAGCAGCTTATCGAATTTCTACGAGCAGTACTTC

J gene: TRBJ2-7
D gene: .
V gene: TRBV7-8
clone size: .
CDR3 protein: CASSPRDSKYEQYF
CDR3 DNA: TGTGCCAGCAGCCCGCGGGACAGTAAATACGAGCAGTACTTC